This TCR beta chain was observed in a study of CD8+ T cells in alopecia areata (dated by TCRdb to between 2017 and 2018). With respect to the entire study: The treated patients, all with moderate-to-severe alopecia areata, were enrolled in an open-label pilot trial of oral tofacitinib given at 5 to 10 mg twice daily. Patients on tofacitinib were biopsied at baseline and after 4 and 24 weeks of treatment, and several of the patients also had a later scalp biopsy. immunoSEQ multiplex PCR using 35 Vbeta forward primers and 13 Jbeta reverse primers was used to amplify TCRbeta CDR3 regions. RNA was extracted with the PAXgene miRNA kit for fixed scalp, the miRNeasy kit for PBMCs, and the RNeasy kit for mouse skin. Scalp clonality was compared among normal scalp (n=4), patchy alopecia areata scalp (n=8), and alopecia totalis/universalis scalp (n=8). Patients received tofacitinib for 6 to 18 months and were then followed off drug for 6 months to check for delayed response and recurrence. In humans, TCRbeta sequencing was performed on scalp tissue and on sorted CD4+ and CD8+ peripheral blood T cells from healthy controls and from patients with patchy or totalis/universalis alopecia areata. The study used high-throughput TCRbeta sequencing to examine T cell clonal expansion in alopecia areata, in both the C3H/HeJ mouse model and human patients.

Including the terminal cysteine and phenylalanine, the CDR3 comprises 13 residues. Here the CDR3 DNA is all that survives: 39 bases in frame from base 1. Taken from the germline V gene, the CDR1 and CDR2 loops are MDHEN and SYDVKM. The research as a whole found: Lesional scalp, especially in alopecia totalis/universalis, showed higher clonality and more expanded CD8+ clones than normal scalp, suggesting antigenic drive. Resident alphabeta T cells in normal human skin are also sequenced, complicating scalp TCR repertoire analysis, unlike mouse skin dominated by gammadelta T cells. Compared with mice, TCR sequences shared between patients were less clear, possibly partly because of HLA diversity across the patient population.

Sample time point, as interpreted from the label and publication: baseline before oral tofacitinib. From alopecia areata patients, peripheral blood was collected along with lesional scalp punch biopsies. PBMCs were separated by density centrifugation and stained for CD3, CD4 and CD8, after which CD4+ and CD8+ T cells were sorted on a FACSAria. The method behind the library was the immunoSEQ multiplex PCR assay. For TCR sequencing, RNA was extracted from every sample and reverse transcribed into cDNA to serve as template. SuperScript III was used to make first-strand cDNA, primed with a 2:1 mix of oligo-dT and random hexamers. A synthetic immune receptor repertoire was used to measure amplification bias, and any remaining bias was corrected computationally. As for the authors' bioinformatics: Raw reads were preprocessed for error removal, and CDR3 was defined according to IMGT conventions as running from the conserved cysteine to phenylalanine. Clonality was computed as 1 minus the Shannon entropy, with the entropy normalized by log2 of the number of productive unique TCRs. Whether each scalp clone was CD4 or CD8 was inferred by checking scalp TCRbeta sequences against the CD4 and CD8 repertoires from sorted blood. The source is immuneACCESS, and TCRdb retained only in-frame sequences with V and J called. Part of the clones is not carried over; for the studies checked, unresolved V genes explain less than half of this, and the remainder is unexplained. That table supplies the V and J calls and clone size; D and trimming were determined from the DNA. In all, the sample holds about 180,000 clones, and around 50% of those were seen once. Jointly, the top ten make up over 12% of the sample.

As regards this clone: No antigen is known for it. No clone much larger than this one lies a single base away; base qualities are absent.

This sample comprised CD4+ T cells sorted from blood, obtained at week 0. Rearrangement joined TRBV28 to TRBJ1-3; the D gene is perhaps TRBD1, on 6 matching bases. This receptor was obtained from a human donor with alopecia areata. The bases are TGTGCGGTTGTACAGGGTACCGGAAACACCATATATTTT. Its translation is CAVVQGTGNTIYF.